Shown below are 9 T cell receptor beta chains from a single sample sequenced in a study of shared clonotypes between healthy human individuals. TCRdb's table, derived via immunoSEQ multiplex PCR, lists solely in-frame clones and lacks some. The table records almost 700,000 clones, roughly 94% of them present only once. Only CD45RO-negative cells positively selected for CCR7 counted as naive CD8 cells, so terminally differentiated effector memory CD45RA+ cells were excluded. Sequencing used naive CD8+ T cells sorted from blood. All receptors derive from a man aged 25 to 45 in good health.

V usage is TRBV27 and J usage is TRBJ2-2; no firm D call. CDR1 and CDR2 (germline): MNHEY, SMNVEV (reference sequence). The length of the CDR3 is 16 residues. The germline V and J ends were trimmed by 3 bases and 5 bases, with 16 bases remaining between them. The CDR3 loop is CASSLPPSLGTGELFF. In DNA, the CDR3 is TGTGCCAGCAGTTTGCCTCCGAGCCTAGGGACCGGGGAGCTGTTTTTT.

About this clone itself: The sample has other DNA sequences that encode this CDR3 too. The chain combines TRBV5-6 with TRBJ1-5; TRBD1 matches at 7 bases. This CDR3 spans 14 amino acids. Germline trimming cut 4 bases from V and 3 bases from J; bases unmatched to any gene: 4. Germline CDR1 SGHDT, CDR2 YYEEEE. For the CDR3, the DNA is TGTGCCAGCAGCCTACAGGGGTCCAATCAGCCCCAGCATTTT. This gives the protein CASSLQGSNQPQHF.

This chain links TRBV9 with TRBJ2-2, with 7 bases fitting TRBD2. The V gene end was trimmed by 6 bases and the J gene end by 5 bases; junction bases not matched to a gene: 7. This CDR3 has 14 amino acids. Germline V gene lookup returns CDR1 SGDLS and CDR2 YYNGEE. The CDR3 sequence: CASTAGEGTGELFF. The CDR3 nucleotides read TGTGCCAGCACCGCGGGAGAGGGGACCGGGGAGCTGTTTTTT.

To note about this clone: Other DNA sequences in the same sample also yield this CDR3. The genes are TRBV7-9 and TRBJ2-7; the D gene could be TRBD1 or TRBD2 (5 bases each). CDR1 and CDR2 from the germline V gene are SEHNR and FQNEAQ (reference sequence). The CDR3 is made up of 14 amino acids. The germline V and J ends were trimmed by 5 bases and 2 bases, with 13 bases remaining between them. Written as DNA, the CDR3 is TGTGCCAGCAGCCCGGGGACCGGGCCCTACGAGCAGTACTTC. Residues: CASSPGTGPYEQYF.

V is TRBV27 and J is TRBJ2-5, with 8 bases fitting TRBD2. CDR3 size: 11 residues. Losses at the gene ends were 11 bases for V and 5 bases for J; bases not matched to a gene: 4. Per the germline V gene, CDR1 is MNHEY and CDR2 is SMNVEV (reference sequence). The CDR3 region is CASGGGETQYF. The CDR3, as DNA: TGTGCCTCCGGCGGGGGGGAGACCCAGTACTTC.

V is TRBV28 and J is TRBJ2-7, with a possible D match to TRBD2 (6 bases). The CDR3 has 12 amino acids. Between the trimmed V and J ends, which lost 6 bases and 7 bases, there was a span of 13 bases. In germline, CDR1 is MDHEN, CDR2 SYDVKM. CDR3 residues: CASRGGWREQYF. The CDR3 DNA follows: TGTGCCAGCAGGGGGGGTTGGAGGGAGCAGTACTTC.

The chain couples TRBV19 to TRBJ2-6, with D possibly being TRBD1 (5 bases). The germline gives CDR1 LNHDA, CDR2 SQIVND (reference sequence). V was pared by 6 bases and J by 0 bases, with 9 bases between. The CDR3 consists of 15 residues. The CDR3 nucleotides are TGTGCCAGTAGGACTGACAGCTCTGGGGCCAACGTCCTGACTTTC. It codes for CASRTDSSGANVLTF.

The chain couples TRBV7-9 to TRBJ1-2; 7 nucleotides align to TRBD1. The CDR3 runs 15 residues. The germline V gene has CDR1 SEHNR and CDR2 FQNEAQ (reference sequence). V shed 11 bases, J shed 2 bases, and the junction held 14 bases outside the gene matches. CDR3 sequence: CAGTIARDSNYGYTF. The CDR3 region has the DNA TGTGCCGGAACTATAGCCCGGGACAGCAACTATGGCTACACCTTC.

The chain couples TRBV9 to TRBJ2-1; D gene uncertain. The V end lost 0 bases, the J end lost 9 bases, and 10 bases lay between the germline ends. CDR1 and CDR2 (germline): SGDLS, YYNGEE. The CDR3 length is 13 residues. CDR3 in amino acids: CASSVVKGSEQFF. CDR3 nucleotides: TGTGCCAGCAGCGTAGTAAAGGGATCTGAGCAGTTCTTC.